The clone carrying this TCR beta chain was seen only a few times. The antigen remains unidentified. This specimen belongs to a study of beta chain features in type 1 diabetes. Whole-study context: Patients and healthy donors were similar in age, gender and cell yields. The study, taken as a whole, reports: Moderately but significantly shorter TCRB CDR3s were found in Type 1 diabetes patients in all four CD4+ subsets.

V was trimmed by 3 bases and J by 4 bases, leaving 11 bases between them. CDR1 KGHSH and CDR2 LQKENI come from the germline V gene. The length of the CDR3 is 14 residues. Purity of each sorted population was above 98%. Reverse transcription of all isolated RNA meant that expressed TCRB transcripts were sequenced. The table came from immunoSEQ multiplex PCR; TCRdb's copy has only in-frame clones and leaves some out. This sample carries around 290,000 clones, under 8.5% of them seen once, and the ten largest clones take more than 0.8%. Material for sequencing was central memory CD4+ T cells from blood. The sequence was collected from a woman in her late teens or twenties in good health. The rearrangement links TRBV18 to TRBJ2-3; D is undetermined. The CDR3 reads CASSPDVGADTQYF. As DNA, the CDR3 is TGTGCCAGCTCACCGGACGTGGGCGCAGATACGCAGTATTTT.